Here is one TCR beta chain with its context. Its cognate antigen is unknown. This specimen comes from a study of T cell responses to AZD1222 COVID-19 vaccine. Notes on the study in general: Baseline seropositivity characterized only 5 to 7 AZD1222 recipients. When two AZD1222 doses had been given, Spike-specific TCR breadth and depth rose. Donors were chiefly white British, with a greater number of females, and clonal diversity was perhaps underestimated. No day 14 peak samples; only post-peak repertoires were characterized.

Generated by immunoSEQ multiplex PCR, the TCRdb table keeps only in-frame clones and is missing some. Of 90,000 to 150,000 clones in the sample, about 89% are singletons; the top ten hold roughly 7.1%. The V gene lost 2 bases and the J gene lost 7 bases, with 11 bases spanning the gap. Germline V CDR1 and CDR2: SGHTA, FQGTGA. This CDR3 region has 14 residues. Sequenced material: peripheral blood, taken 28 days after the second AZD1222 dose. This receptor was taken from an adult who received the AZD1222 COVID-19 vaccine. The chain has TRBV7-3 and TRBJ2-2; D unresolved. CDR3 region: CASSLSVSGGELFF. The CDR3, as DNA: TGTGCCAGCAGCTTATCAGTATCGGGCGGGGAGCTGTTTTTT.